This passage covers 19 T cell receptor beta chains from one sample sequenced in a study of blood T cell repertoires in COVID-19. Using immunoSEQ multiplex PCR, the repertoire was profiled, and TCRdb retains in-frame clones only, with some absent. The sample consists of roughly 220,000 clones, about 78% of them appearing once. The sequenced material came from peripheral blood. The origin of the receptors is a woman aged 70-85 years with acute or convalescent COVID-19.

In DNA form, the CDR3 reads TGTGCCAGTAGTAAAGACAGGGGATCTAGCGGGAGGGCCTACAATGAGCAGTTCTTC. It is translated as CASSKDRGSSGRAYNEQFF. The chain is built from TRBV19 and TRBJ2-1, with TRBD2 matching over 12 bases. Germline trimming cut 4 bases from V and 2 bases from J; bases unmatched to any gene: 12. Germline V lookup: CDR1 LNHDA, CDR2 SQIVND (reference sequence). The CDR3 is made up of 19 amino acids.

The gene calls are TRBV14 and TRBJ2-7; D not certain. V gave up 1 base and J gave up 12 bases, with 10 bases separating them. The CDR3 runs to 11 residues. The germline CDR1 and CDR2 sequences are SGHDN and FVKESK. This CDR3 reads CASSQGASSYF. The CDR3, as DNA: TGTGCCAGCAGCCAAGGAGCTTCCTCGTACTTC.

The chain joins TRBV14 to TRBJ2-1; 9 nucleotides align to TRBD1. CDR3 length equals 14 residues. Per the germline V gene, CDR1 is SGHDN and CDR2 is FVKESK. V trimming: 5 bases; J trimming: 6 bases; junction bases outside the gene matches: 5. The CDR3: CASSTGGGLNEQFF. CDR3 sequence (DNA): TGTGCCAGCAGCACAGGGGGCGGTCTCAATGAGCAGTTCTTC.

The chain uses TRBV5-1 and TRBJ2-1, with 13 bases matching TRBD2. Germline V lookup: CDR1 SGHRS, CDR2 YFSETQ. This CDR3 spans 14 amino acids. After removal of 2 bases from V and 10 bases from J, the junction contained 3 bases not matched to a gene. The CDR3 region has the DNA TGCGCCAGCAGCTTTGGACTAGCGGGAGACGAGCAGTTCTTC. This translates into CASSFGLAGDEQFF.

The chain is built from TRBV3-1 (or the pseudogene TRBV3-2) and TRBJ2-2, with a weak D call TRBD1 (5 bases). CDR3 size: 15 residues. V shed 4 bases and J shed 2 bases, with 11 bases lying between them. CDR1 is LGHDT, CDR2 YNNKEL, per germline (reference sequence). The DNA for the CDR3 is TGTGCCAGCAGCCGAGCTGGACAAAACACCGGGGAGCTGTTTTTT. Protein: CASSRAGQNTGELFF.

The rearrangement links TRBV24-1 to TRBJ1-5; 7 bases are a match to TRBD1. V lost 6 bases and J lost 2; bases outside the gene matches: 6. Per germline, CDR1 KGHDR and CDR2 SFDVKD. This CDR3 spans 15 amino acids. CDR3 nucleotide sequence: TGTGCCACCAGTCACAGGGGTGGAGGCAATCAGCCCCAGCATTTT. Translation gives CATSHRGGGNQPQHF.

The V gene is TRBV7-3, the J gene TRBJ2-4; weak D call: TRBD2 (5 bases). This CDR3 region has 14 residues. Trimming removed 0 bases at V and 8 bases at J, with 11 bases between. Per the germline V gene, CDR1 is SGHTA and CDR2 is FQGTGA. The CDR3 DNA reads TGTGCCAGCAGCTTAACGCCAGCAGCGGACATTCAGTACTTC. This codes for CASSLTPAADIQYF.

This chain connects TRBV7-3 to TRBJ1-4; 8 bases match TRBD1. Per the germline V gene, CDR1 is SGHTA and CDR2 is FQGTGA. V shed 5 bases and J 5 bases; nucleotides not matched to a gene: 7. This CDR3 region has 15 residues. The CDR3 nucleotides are TGTGCCAGCAGCCCTACAGGGGGAGGGAATGAAAAACTGTTTTTT. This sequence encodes CASSPTGGGNEKLFF.

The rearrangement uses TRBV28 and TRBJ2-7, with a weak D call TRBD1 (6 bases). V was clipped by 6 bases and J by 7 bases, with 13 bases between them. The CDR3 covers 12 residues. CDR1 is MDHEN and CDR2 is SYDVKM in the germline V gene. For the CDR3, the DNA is TGTGCCAGCAGCCTGACAGGTCTGGAGCAGTACTTC. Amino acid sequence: CASSLTGLEQYF.

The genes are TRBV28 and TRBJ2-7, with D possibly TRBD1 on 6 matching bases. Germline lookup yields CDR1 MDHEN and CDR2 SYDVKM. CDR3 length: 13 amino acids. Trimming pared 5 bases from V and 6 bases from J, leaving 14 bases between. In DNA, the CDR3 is TGTGCCAGCAGTCCTACTTACAGGGCCGAGCAGTACTTC. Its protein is CASSPTYRAEQYF.

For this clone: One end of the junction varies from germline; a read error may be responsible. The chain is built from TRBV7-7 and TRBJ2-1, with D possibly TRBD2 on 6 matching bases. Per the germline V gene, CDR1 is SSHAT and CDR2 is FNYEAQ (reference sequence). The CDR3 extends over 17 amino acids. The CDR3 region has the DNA TGTGCTAGCAGCTTAGCGCCTTCGGGTTTGGGGGGTCATGAGCAGTTCTTC. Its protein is CASSLAPSGLGGHEQFF.

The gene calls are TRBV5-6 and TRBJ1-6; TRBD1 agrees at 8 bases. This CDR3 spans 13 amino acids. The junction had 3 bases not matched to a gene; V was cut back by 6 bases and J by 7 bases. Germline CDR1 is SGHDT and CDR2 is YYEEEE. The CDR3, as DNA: TGTGCCAGCATGGGACAGGAGAATTCACCCCTCCACTTT. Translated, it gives CASMGQENSPLHF.

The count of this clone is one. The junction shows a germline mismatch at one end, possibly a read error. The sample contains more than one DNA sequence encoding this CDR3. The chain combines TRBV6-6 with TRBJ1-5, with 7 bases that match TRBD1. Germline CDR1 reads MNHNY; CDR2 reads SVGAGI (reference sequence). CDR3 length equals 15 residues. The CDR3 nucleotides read TGTGCCAGCAGTTACGTACAGGGGTCGAATCAGCCTCAGCATTTT. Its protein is CASSYVQGSNQPQHF.

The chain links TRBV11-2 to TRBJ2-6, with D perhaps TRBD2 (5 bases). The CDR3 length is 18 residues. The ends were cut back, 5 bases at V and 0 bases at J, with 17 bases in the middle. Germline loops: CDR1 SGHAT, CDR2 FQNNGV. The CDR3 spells CASSPRGQISSGANVLTF. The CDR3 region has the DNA TGTGCCAGCAGCCCCCGAGGGCAGATCAGCTCTGGGGCCAACGTCCTGACTTTC. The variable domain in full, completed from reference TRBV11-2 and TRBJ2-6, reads EAGVAQSPRYKIIEKRQSVAFWCNPISGHATLYWYQQILGQGPKLLIQFQNNGVVDDSQLPKDRFSAERLKGVDSTLKIQPAKLEDSAVYLCASSPRGQISSGANVLTFGAGSRLTVL.

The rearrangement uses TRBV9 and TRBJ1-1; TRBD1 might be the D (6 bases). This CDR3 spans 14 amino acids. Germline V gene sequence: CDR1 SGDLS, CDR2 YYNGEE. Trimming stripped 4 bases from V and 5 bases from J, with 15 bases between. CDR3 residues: CASSPSRGGTEAFF. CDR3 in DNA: TGTGCCAGCAGCCCCAGCAGAGGGGGTACTGAAGCTTTCTTT.

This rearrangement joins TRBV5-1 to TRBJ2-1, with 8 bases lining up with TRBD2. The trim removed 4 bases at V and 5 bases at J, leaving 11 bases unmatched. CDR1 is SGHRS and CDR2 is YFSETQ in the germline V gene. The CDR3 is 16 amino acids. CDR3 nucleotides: TGCGCCAGCAGCCCCGTTCGGTCGGGAGGGAACAATGAGCAGTTCTTC. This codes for CASSPVRSGGNNEQFF.

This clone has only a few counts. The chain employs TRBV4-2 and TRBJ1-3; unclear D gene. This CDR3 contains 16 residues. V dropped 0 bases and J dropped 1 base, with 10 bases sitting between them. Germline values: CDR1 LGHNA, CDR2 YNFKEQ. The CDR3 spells CASSQEVRGSGNTIYF. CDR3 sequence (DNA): TGTGCCAGCAGCCAAGAAGTTCGGGGATCTGGAAACACCATATATTTT.

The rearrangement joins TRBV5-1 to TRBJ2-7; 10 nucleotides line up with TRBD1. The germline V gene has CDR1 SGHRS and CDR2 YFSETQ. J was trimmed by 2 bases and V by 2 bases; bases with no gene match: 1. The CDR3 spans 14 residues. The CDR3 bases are TGCGCCAGCAGCTTCGGGACAGGGGCCTACGAGCAGTACTTC. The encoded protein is CASSFGTGAYEQYF.

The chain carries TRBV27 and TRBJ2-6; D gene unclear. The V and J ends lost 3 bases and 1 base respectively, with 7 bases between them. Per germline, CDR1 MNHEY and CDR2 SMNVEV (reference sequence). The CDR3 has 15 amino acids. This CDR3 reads CASSLAVSGANVLTF. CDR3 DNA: TGTGCCAGCAGTTTGGCAGTTTCTGGGGCCAACGTCCTGACTTTC.